Following are 24 T cell receptor beta chains from one sample sequenced in a study of cytomegalovirus exposure and HLA in healthy donors. The assay was immunoSEQ multiplex PCR, and TCRdb's table has in-frame clones only and misses some. Here the sample spans more than 100,000 clones, 88% being singletons. Sequencing was done on a sample of PBMCs. The source of these receptors is a man under 40 in good health and CMV-seronegative.

This clone has only one observation. This sequence joins TRBV15 and TRBJ2-1; TRBD2 matches 11 bases. V lost 2 bases to trimming and J lost 0 bases; unmatched junction nucleotides: 3. CDR3 length: 17 amino acids. Germline assignment: CDR1 LNHNV and CDR2 YYDKDF (reference sequence). CDR3 residues: CATSRLTSGASYNEQFF. The CDR3 region has the DNA TGTGCCACCAGCAGATTGACTAGCGGGGCCTCCTACAATGAGCAGTTCTTC.

V is TRBV7-2 and J is TRBJ1-5, with D maybe TRBD1 (6 bases). Germline V CDR1 and CDR2: SGHTA, FQGNSA. CDR3 length: 16 residues. Deletions cut 1 base from V and 4 bases from J, with 14 bases between. CDR3 nucleotide sequence: TGTGCCAGCAGCTTAGTAGGGGGGGTAGGTAATCAGCCCCAGCATTTT. As protein: CASSLVGGVGNQPQHF.

The rearrangement joins TRBV4-3 to TRBJ2-1; the D gene is possibly TRBD2 (5 bases). The CDR3 runs to 15 residues. Trimming pared 4 bases from V and 4 bases from J, leaving 14 bases between. Germline CDR1 reads LGHNA; CDR2 reads YSLEER. CDR3 protein: CASSRGLRTYNEQFF. The CDR3 DNA sequence: TGCGCCAGCAGCCGCGGGCTACGAACTTACAATGAGCAGTTCTTC.

This clone appeared a single time. This sequence joins TRBV21-1 and TRBJ2-7; TRBD1 was called by the table and not checked on the DNA. TRBV21-1 is given as a pseudogene. The CDR3 is 20 amino acids. The CDR3 spells CASSARTGKSNPPGYYEQYF. The CDR3 DNA follows: TGTGCCAGCAGCGCCCGGACAGGGAAGAGCAATCCCCCGGGATATTACGAGCAGTACTTC.

This sequence joins TRBV25-1 and TRBJ2-7; 8 bases line up with TRBD2. V was clipped by 4 bases and J by 4 bases; unmatched bases: 6. This CDR3 contains 14 residues. Germline-derived CDR1 and CDR2 are MGHDK and SYGVNS. DNA of the CDR3: TGTGCCAGCAGTGTACCGGGGGGGCGGTACGAGCAGTACTTC. This encodes CASSVPGGRYEQYF.

The V gene is TRBV4-3, the J gene TRBJ2-1, with 8 nucleotides matching TRBD2. CDR1 and CDR2 (germline): LGHNA, YSLEER. With V trimmed by 1 base and J by 5 bases, 1 base remained unmatched. The CDR3 totals 14 residues. CDR3 DNA sequence: TGCGCCAGCAGCCAAGGTAGCGGGGACAATGAGCAGTTCTTC. Translated, it gives CASSQGSGDNEQFF.

The rearrangement joins TRBV19 to TRBJ2-7; D possibly corresponds to TRBD2 (6 bases). V was trimmed by 5 bases and J by 3 bases, leaving 14 bases between them. The CDR3 is 14 residues long. Germline V gives CDR1 LNHDA, CDR2 SQIVND (reference sequence). CDR3 loop: CASSPGDRVYEQYF. The CDR3 DNA is TGTGCCAGTAGTCCGGGGGATAGGGTCTACGAGCAGTACTTC.

The V and J genes are TRBV7-2 and TRBJ2-7; 10 nucleotides align to TRBD2. Trimming removed 1 base from V and 3 bases from J; junction bases left unmatched: 9. The CDR3 sequence is 17 residues long. In germline, CDR1 is SGHTA, CDR2 FQGNSA. CDR3 DNA sequence: TGTGCCAGCAGCTTAGGAGCGGGAGGGCCCAGGATCTACGAGCAGTACTTC. Translation gives CASSLGAGGPRIYEQYF.

This clone was seen a single time. Its ends do not fully match the called genes, so a read error is possible. The chain couples TRBV4-1 to TRBJ2-7, with 8 positions matching TRBD2. This CDR3 spans 16 amino acids. Germline V gene data show CDR1 as MGHRA and CDR2 as YSYEKL. The CDR3 here is CASSQGGAGESYEQYF. The CDR3 coding sequence is TGTGCCAGCAGCCAAGGAGGAGCGGGAGAGAGCTACGAGCAGTACTTC.

The chain combines TRBV4-1 with TRBJ2-5; D gene uncertain. Trimming took 1 base from V and 2 from J, leaving 8 bases between them. Looked up from germline, CDR1 is MGHRA and CDR2 is YSYEKL. The CDR3 sequence is 14 residues long. The CDR3 reads CASSQGGQQETQYF. Here the CDR3 DNA reads TGCGCCAGCAGCCAAGGAGGCCAGCAAGAGACCCAGTACTTC.

The chain is built from TRBV5-4 and TRBJ2-2; 8 positions agree with TRBD1. CDR3 size: 15 residues. In germline, CDR1 is SGHNT, CDR2 YYREEE (reference sequence). V trimming: 1 base; J trimming: 6 bases; junction bases outside the gene matches: 5. The CDR3, as DNA: TGTGCCAGCAGCTTGAGGGACAGGAGGGCCGGGGAGCTGTTTTTT. It translates to CASSLRDRRAGELFF.

The chain couples TRBV30 to TRBJ2-7; maybe TRBD1 (5 bases). This CDR3 is 15 amino acids long. Germline loops: CDR1 GTSNPN, CDR2 SVGIG (reference sequence). V lost 2 bases and J lost 7, with 21 bases in between. CDR3 sequence: CAWSYSGKDLREQYF. CDR3 bases: TGTGCCTGGAGTTATTCAGGGAAGGACCTCCGAGAGCAGTACTTC. The full variable domain, completed using reference TRBV30 and TRBJ2-7, is SQTIHQWPATLVQPVGSPLSLECTVEGTSNPNLYWYRQAAGRGLQLLFYSVGIGQISSEVPQNLSASRPQDRQFILSSKKLLLSDSGFYLCAWSYSGKDLREQYFGPGTRLTVT.

The J gene is TRBJ1-1, the V gene TRBV18; possible D gene TRBD1, 6 bases. V gave up 0 bases and J gave up 0 bases, with 11 bases separating them. The CDR3 runs to 16 residues. Germline CDR1 is KGHSH and CDR2 is LQKENI. The DNA for the CDR3 is TGTGCCAGCTCACCACCAGACAGGCGGTTGAACACTGAAGCTTTCTTT. Translating it yields CASSPPDRRLNTEAFF.

This chain uses TRBV10-3 with TRBJ1-2; D may be TRBD1 (6 bases). Germline V lookup: CDR1 ENHRY, CDR2 SYGVKD. CDR3 size: 13 residues. V lost 8 bases and J 2 bases, leaving 12 bases between the germline ends. The CDR3, as DNA: TGTGCCATCGGGGGGGCCGAGAACTATGGCTACACCTTC. Encoded protein: CAIGGAENYGYTF.

This clone showed up just once. The chain couples TRBV4-1 to TRBJ1-5; tentatively, D is TRBD1 (6 bases). Germline lookup yields CDR1 MGHRA and CDR2 YSYEKL. The CDR3 length is 16 residues. With 0 bases removed from V and 5 bases from J, the gap between germline ends came to 14 bases. The CDR3 protein is CASSQDPGQMDQPQHF. CDR3 DNA sequence: TGCGCCAGCAGCCAAGATCCCGGACAGATGGATCAGCCCCAGCATTTT.

This clone was counted once. The chain links TRBV7-3 to TRBJ2-3, with 8 bases identical to TRBD2. This CDR3 is built from 17 residues. Germline values: CDR1 SGHTA, CDR2 FQGTGA. Trimming cost V 3 bases and J 5 bases; bases outside gene matches: 13. This chain's CDR3 is CASSLAGGRASGDTQYF. The CDR3 DNA is TGTGCCAGCAGCTTGGCGGGAGGAAGGGCTTCGGGAGATACGCAGTATTTT.

This chain connects TRBV9 to TRBJ2-2; D uncertain. Trimming stripped 0 bases from V and 5 bases from J, with 2 bases between. This CDR3 has 12 amino acids. Germline V gene lookup returns CDR1 SGDLS and CDR2 YYNGEE. The CDR3 reads CASSVATGELFF. CDR3 DNA: TGTGCCAGCAGCGTAGCTACCGGGGAGCTGTTTTTT.

This clone was observed a handful of times. This sequence joins TRBV7-2 and TRBJ2-2; D possibly corresponds to TRBD1 (5 bases). Germline-derived CDR1 and CDR2 are SGHTA and FQGNSA. The V and J ends lost 3 bases and 3 bases respectively, with 8 bases between them. The CDR3 runs 14 residues. CDR3 in amino acids: CASSFFRDTGELFF. The CDR3 DNA reads TGTGCCAGCAGCTTCTTCAGGGACACCGGGGAGCTGTTTTTT.

This clone was seen once. The chain has TRBV19 and TRBJ2-1; D unresolved. The CDR3 has 12 residues. V was pared by 1 base and J by 7 bases, with 5 bases between. Germline V lookup: CDR1 LNHDA, CDR2 SQIVND (reference sequence). The CDR3 loop is CASSIAGNEQFF. The CDR3, as DNA: TGTGCCAGTAGTATAGCCGGGAATGAGCAGTTCTTC.

This chain connects TRBV5-1 to TRBJ2-1; 7 bases are shared with TRBD2. With V trimmed by 3 bases and J by 7 bases, 10 bases remained unmatched. Germline CDR1 reads SGHRS; CDR2 reads YFSETQ. The CDR3 loop spans 15 amino acids. CDR3 in DNA: TGCGCCAGCAGCTGGGTCGGGGGGACTTCTAATGAGCAGTTCTTC. This gives the protein CASSWVGGTSNEQFF.

The CDR3 DNA sequence: TGTGCCAGCAGCTTAGGGGCAGGCTTCAATGAGCAGTTCTTC. Protein: CASSLGAGFNEQFF. The genes are TRBV7-7 and TRBJ2-1; no clear D. The germline V gene has CDR1 SSHAT and CDR2 FNYEAQ (reference sequence). With 1 base removed from V and 6 bases from J, the gap between germline ends came to 10 bases. The CDR3 spans 14 residues.

This clone was detected once. The chain is built from TRBV7-9 and TRBJ2-1; unclear D gene. The germline V gene has CDR1 SEHNR and CDR2 FQNEAQ (reference sequence). The CDR3 is 15 amino acids. V was shortened by 1 base and J by 8 bases, with 15 bases between the two germline ends. CDR3 protein: CASSLEPLTSHEQFF. The CDR3 DNA is TGTGCCAGCAGCTTAGAGCCCCTTACTTCCCATGAGCAGTTCTTC.

The chain combines TRBV5-6 with TRBJ2-1; D is perhaps TRBD2 (6 bases). The CDR3 runs to 15 residues. The V end lost 2 bases, the J end lost 5 bases, and 14 bases lay between the germline ends. Germline lookup yields CDR1 SGHDT and CDR2 YYEEEE. The CDR3 DNA is TGTGCCAGCAGCTTCTCAGCGGGTGGCGACAATGAGCAGTTCTTC. It specifies CASSFSAGGDNEQFF.

The J gene is TRBJ1-4, the V gene TRBV15; tentative D call: TRBD1 (6 bases). The CDR3 covers 15 residues. Germline V CDR1 and CDR2: LNHNV, YYDKDF (reference sequence). V lost 4 bases, J lost 8 bases, and 17 bases lay in between. The CDR3 region is CATSNRQGMGEKLFF. The CDR3 DNA reads TGTGCCACCAGCAACAGGCAGGGGATGGGGGAAAAACTGTTTTTT.